This T cell receptor (beta chain) was captured in a study of control samples from healthy donors and cancer patients. Germline V gene lookup returns CDR1 LNHDA and CDR2 SQIVND (reference sequence). Deletions cut 7 bases from V and 3 bases from J, with 12 bases between. The CDR3 runs 13 residues. Method: immunoSEQ multiplex PCR; TCRdb's copy keeps in-frame clones and lacks some. In the table there are some 120,000 clones, under 95% of which are singletons. The sequenced sample consisted of PBMCs. This TCR came from a man aged 50 to 59 with head and neck cancer. The V call is TRBV19, the J call TRBJ1-1, with D possibly matching TRBD1 (6 bases). This CDR3 is CASTWAGDTEAFF. The CDR3 DNA follows: TGTGCCAGTACATGGGCAGGGGACACTGAAGCTTTCTTT. Combining the CDR3 with reference TRBV19 and TRBJ1-1 gives the whole variable domain DGGITQSPKYLFRKEGQNVTLSCEQNLNHDAMYWYRQDPGQGLRLIYYSQIVNDFQKGDIAEGYSVSREKKESFPLTVTSAQKNPTAFYLCASTWAGDTEAFFGQGTRLTVV.